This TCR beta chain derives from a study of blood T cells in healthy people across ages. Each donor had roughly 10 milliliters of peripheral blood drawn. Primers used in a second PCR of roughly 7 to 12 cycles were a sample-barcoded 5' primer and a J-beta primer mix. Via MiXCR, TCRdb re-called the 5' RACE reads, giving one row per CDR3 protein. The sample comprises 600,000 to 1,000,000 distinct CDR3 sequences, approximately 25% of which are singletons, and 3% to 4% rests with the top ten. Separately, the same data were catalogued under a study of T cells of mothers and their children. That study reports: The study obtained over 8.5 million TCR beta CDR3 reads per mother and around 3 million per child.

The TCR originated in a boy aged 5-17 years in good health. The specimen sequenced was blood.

For the CDR3, the DNA is TGTGCCAGCAGCTTCCATGGACTGAGCACAGATACGCAGTATTTT. It codes for CASSFHGLSTDTQYF. The V and J genes are TRBV7-3 and TRBJ2-3, with D perhaps matching TRBD2 (5 bases). The germline V and J ends were trimmed by 3 bases and 0 bases, with 10 bases remaining between them. In germline, CDR1 is SGHTA, CDR2 FQGTGA. This CDR3 has 15 amino acids.